The clone carrying this T cell receptor (beta chain) was observed a single time. This record comes from a study of OX40 agonist ivuxolimab in advanced cancers. Here immunoSEQ multiplex PCR was the method, and the copy in TCRdb shows in-frame clones only, minus some. Of some 80,000 clones in the sample, 65% to 90% were seen once. V lost 10 bases and J lost 2, with 11 bases in between. The CDR3 length is 13 residues. In germline, CDR1 is KGHSH, CDR2 LQKENI. The sequencing used CD4+ or CD8+ T cells sorted from blood, collected in a trial of the OX40 agonist ivuxolimab. This clonotype was sampled from an adult with an advanced solid tumor such as melanoma, head and neck, liver or kidney cancer. This rearrangement joins TRBV18 to TRBJ1-4; D perhaps matches TRBD1 (5 bases). The CDR3 DNA follows: TGTGCCACCAGGCGGGGGACTAATGAAAAACTGTTTTTT. Translated, it gives CATRRGTNEKLFF.